Each of the 23 T cell receptor beta chains below was sequenced from the same sample in a study of control samples from healthy donors and cancer patients. Using immunoSEQ multiplex PCR, the repertoire was profiled, and TCRdb retains in-frame clones only, with some absent. The data contain 150,000 to 200,000 clones, 90% of them singletons. Sequencing input: blood. These receptors were collected from a woman in her 50s in good health.

This chain links TRBV11-1 with TRBJ2-1; the D is unclear. The germline V gene encodes CDR1 SGHAT and CDR2 FQDESV (reference sequence). The CDR3 is made up of 15 amino acids. V was pared by 4 bases and J by 4 bases, with 14 bases between. CDR3 in amino acids: CASSSLSLSYNEQFF. CDR3 coding DNA: TGTGCCAGCAGCTCACTTTCTCTTTCTTACAATGAGCAGTTCTTC.

This rearrangement joins TRBV3-1 (or the pseudogene TRBV3-2) to TRBJ1-1; maybe TRBD1 (5 bases). The CDR3 has 14 residues. Germline values: CDR1 LGHDT, CDR2 YNNKEL (reference sequence). Trimming left V 7 bases short and J 3 bases short, with 15 bases between. The CDR3 here is CASTPDIAYTEAFF. The CDR3 DNA follows: TGTGCCAGCACACCGGACATTGCCTACACTGAAGCTTTCTTT.

The rearrangement links TRBV6-5 to TRBJ1-1; possibly TRBD1 for D (5 bases). With 8 bases removed from V and 4 bases from J, the gap between germline ends came to 17 bases. The germline V gene has CDR1 MNHEY and CDR2 SVGAGI. This CDR3 comprises 14 residues. The DNA of the CDR3 is TGTGCCAGCGGGATGGGGCAGATGGGCACTGAAGCTTTCTTT. As protein: CASGMGQMGTEAFF.

The chain combines TRBV7-8 with TRBJ2-1, with D unresolved. Deletions cut 0 bases from V and 0 bases from J, with 6 bases between. CDR1 SGHVS and CDR2 FQNEAQ come from the germline V gene. The CDR3 is 15 amino acids. The CDR3 DNA reads TGTGCCAGCAGCTTAGCGCTCGACTCCTACAATGAGCAGTTCTTC. Encoded protein: CASSLALDSYNEQFF. Full variable domain (rest looked up from reference TRBV7-8 and TRBJ2-1): GAGVSQSPRYKVAKRGQDVALRCDPISGHVSLFWYQQALGQGPEFLTYFQNEAQLDKSGLPSDRFFAERPEGSVSTLKIQRTQQEDSAVYLCASSLALDSYNEQFFGPGTRLTVL.

The CDR3 here is CAWSVRVFQAFF. CDR3 DNA: TGTGCCTGGAGTGTACGTGTTTTTCAAGCTTTCTTT. This chain joins TRBV30 and TRBJ1-1; D is unclear. This CDR3 comprises 12 residues. CDR1 GTSNPN and CDR2 SVGIG come from the germline V gene (reference sequence). V lost 0 bases and J lost 9, with 11 bases in between.

The V and J genes are TRBV7-8 and TRBJ2-3, with TRBD2 identical over 7 bases. The CDR3 is 17 residues long. J was trimmed by 6 bases and V by 4 bases; bases with no gene match: 16. In germline, CDR1 is SGHVS, CDR2 FQNEAQ. DNA of the CDR3: TGTGCCAGCAGCTCCTTAGACCATGGGGCGGGAGCTGATACGCAGTATTTT. Its translation is CASSSLDHGAGADTQYF.

The rearrangement uses TRBV3-1 (or the pseudogene TRBV3-2) and TRBJ1-2; D gene ambiguous. This CDR3 contains 12 residues. Germline V CDR1 and CDR2: LGHDT, YNNKEL (reference sequence). V shed 1 base and J shed 8 bases, with 8 bases lying between them. In DNA, the CDR3 is TGTGCCAGCAGCCAAGTTCCATGGGGCTACACCTTC. Translation: CASSQVPWGYTF.

V and J are TRBV7-8 and TRBJ1-3; TRBD1 might be the D (5 bases). The CDR3 totals 14 residues. The germline CDR1 and CDR2 sequences are SGHVS and FQNEAQ. The V end lost 7 bases, the J end lost 4 bases, and 14 bases lay between the germline ends. CDR3 sequence reads: CASTPGTAGNTIYF. The CDR3 nucleotides are TGTGCCAGCACCCCCGGGACGGCGGGAAACACCATATATTTT.

The chain links TRBV9 to TRBJ2-5; D is possibly TRBD2 (6 bases). Germline CDR1 and CDR2: SGDLS and YYNGEE. The CDR3 length is 15 residues. With 0 bases removed from V and 5 bases from J, the gap between germline ends came to 14 bases. The CDR3 loop reads CASSVAPEEGETQYF. The DNA of the CDR3 is TGTGCCAGCAGCGTAGCTCCTGAGGAGGGGGAGACCCAGTACTTC.

This clone was seen only a few times. The chain joins TRBV28 to TRBJ2-4; 8 nucleotides align to TRBD2. The CDR3 is made up of 17 amino acids. CDR1 and CDR2 from the germline V gene are MDHEN and SYDVKM. V was clipped by 6 bases and J by 1 base; unmatched bases: 11. The CDR3 loop is CASRSLAGPRAKNIQYF. As DNA, the CDR3 is TGTGCCAGCAGATCCCTAGCGGGCCCGCGGGCCAAAAACATTCAGTACTTC. The full variable domain, in which reference TRBV28 and TRBJ2-4 provide the parts outside the CDR3, is DVKVTQSSRYLVKRTGEKVFLECVQDMDHENMFWYRQDPGLGLRLIYFSYDVKMKEKGDIPEGYSVSREKKERFSLILESASTNQTSMYLCASRSLAGPRAKNIQYFGAGTRLSVL.

The chain is built from TRBV27 and TRBJ1-1; D gene uncertain. V was cut by 0 bases and J by 4 bases, with 9 bases left in between. The CDR3 runs to 14 residues. CDR1 is MNHEY, CDR2 SMNVEV, per germline (reference sequence). The CDR3 spells CASSLSEVSTEAFF. DNA of the CDR3: TGTGCCAGCAGTTTATCTGAGGTTTCCACTGAAGCTTTCTTT.

The chain employs TRBV5-1 and TRBJ2-3; 7 positions agree with TRBD1. Looked up from germline, CDR1 is SGHRS and CDR2 is YFSETQ. The CDR3 consists of 14 residues. The trim removed 2 bases at V and 6 bases at J, leaving 6 bases unmatched. CDR3 protein: CASSLSGGRDTQYF. In nucleotides, the CDR3 is TGCGCCAGCAGCTTATCAGGGGGAAGGGATACGCAGTATTTT.

The gene calls are TRBV30 and TRBJ1-6; D unresolved. The V end was cut by 3 bases, the J end by 7 bases, with 10 bases between. The CDR3 is 13 amino acids. Germline CDR1 is GTSNPN and CDR2 is SVGIG (reference sequence). The CDR3 DNA sequence: TGTGCCTGGAGCAGACAAGAAAATTCACCCCTCCACTTT. Residues: CAWSRQENSPLHF.

This clone has a single count. V usage is TRBV27 and J usage is TRBJ1-6; D possibly corresponds to TRBD1 (6 bases). V was cut by 7 bases and J by 4 bases, with 14 bases left in between. The CDR3 extends over 15 amino acids. Germline-derived CDR1 and CDR2 are MNHEY and SMNVEV (reference sequence). The CDR3, as DNA: TGTGCCAGCACCTTGAGGCAGGGGTATAATTCACCCCTCCACTTT. It is translated as CASTLRQGYNSPLHF.

The chain recombines TRBV6-4 with TRBJ1-6; 8 bases align to TRBD1. The CDR3 sequence is 15 residues long. Germline V lookup: CDR1 MRHNA, CDR2 SNTAGT. Trimming at V came to 5 bases and at J to 7 bases, leaving 7 bases not matched to a gene. In DNA, the CDR3 is TGTGCCAGCAGTCTAGCAGGGGGCGGGAATTCACCCCTCCACTTT. Translated, it gives CASSLAGGGNSPLHF.

This clone was detected a few times. This chain connects TRBV28 to TRBJ2-3; TRBD2 is a possible D gene (6 bases). This CDR3 has 22 residues. Germline V gene sequence: CDR1 MDHEN, CDR2 SYDVKM. Trimming shortened V by 8 bases and J by 0 bases, and 36 bases separated the two germline ends. The CDR3 sequence is CASSYRGPTGSGEFFSTDTQYF. For the CDR3, the DNA is TGTGCCAGCTCTTATCGAGGACCCACTGGTAGCGGAGAATTTTTTAGCACAGATACGCAGTATTTT.

This sequence joins TRBV4-3 and TRBJ1-2; no clear D. V shed 0 bases and J shed 4 bases, with 12 bases lying between them. The CDR3 length is 15 residues. Germline assignment: CDR1 LGHNA and CDR2 YSLEER. The CDR3 spells CASSQDGSWGYGYTF. The CDR3 nucleotides read TGCGCCAGCAGCCAAGATGGGAGCTGGGGCTATGGCTACACCTTC.

The chain uses TRBV5-1 and TRBJ1-4; D unclear. This CDR3 is 15 amino acids long. Trimming took off 0 bases at V and 10 bases at J, with 16 bases between the two ends. The germline gives CDR1 SGHRS, CDR2 YFSETQ. In DNA form, the CDR3 reads TGCGCCAGCAGCTTGGGTCCGGACGCTGGCGGAAAACTGTTTTTT. This gives the protein CASSLGPDAGGKLFF.

This chain joins TRBV7-9 and TRBJ1-1; 8 positions match TRBD1. V lost 6 bases, J lost 1 base, and 7 bases stayed unmatched. The CDR3 sequence is 15 residues long. Germline lookup yields CDR1 SEHNR and CDR2 FQNEAQ (reference sequence). CDR3 sequence (DNA): TGTGCCAGCAGGAAATCGGACAGGGCGAACACTGAAGCTTTCTTT. Its protein product is CASRKSDRANTEAFF.

This sequence joins TRBV6-6 and TRBJ1-6; D ambiguous. Trimming took off 6 bases at V and 3 bases at J, with 9 bases between the two ends. Germline assignment: CDR1 MNHNY and CDR2 SVGAGI (reference sequence). The length of the CDR3 is 14 residues. The CDR3 spells CASSSTNYNSPLHF. The CDR3 DNA follows: TGTGCCAGCAGCTCGACAAACTATAATTCACCCCTCCACTTT.

The genes are TRBV5-5 and TRBJ1-2; D uncertain. Germline CDR1 and CDR2: SGHKS and YYEKEE (reference sequence). V dropped 0 bases and J dropped 4 bases, with 7 bases sitting between them. The CDR3 is 13 amino acids. The CDR3 DNA sequence: TGTGCCAGCAGCTTGGACGGACTCTATGGCTACACCTTC. Translating it yields CASSLDGLYGYTF. Full variable domain (outside the CDR3, taken from reference TRBV5-5 and TRBJ1-2): DAGVTQSPTHLIKTRGQQVTLRCSPISGHKSVSWYQQVLGQGPQFIFQYYEKEERGRGNFPDRFSARQFPNYSSELNVNALLLGDSALYLCASSLDGLYGYTFGSGTRLTVV.

The J gene is TRBJ1-1, the V gene TRBV6-5; perhaps TRBD1 as D (5 bases). Germline V gene data show CDR1 as MNHEY and CDR2 as SVGAGI. Trimming removed 6 bases at V and 1 base at J, with 9 bases between. This CDR3 spans 13 amino acids. CDR3 in DNA: TGTGCCAGCAGAGGGACGGGGAACACTGAAGCTTTCTTT. Protein: CASRGTGNTEAFF.

This chain connects TRBV4-3 to TRBJ2-2; D unclear. CDR1 LGHNA and CDR2 YSLEER come from the germline V gene. The CDR3 consists of 12 residues. The ends were cut back, 5 bases at V and 2 bases at J, with 3 bases in the middle. CDR3 nucleotides: TGCGCCAGCAGCTCCAACACCGGGGAGCTGTTTTTT. This translates into CASSSNTGELFF.